The next 16 T cell receptor beta chains were all read from a single sample in a study of blood T cell repertoires in COVID-19. Method: immunoSEQ multiplex PCR; TCRdb's copy keeps in-frame clones and lacks some. The table lists roughly 80,000 clones, more than 60% of them singletons. Sequenced material: peripheral blood. These TCRs come from a human donor in a cohort sampled during active COVID-19.

The chain employs TRBV27 and TRBJ2-3; unclear D gene. The V and J ends lost 6 bases and 4 bases respectively, with 5 bases between them. The CDR3 consists of 11 residues. Germline loops: CDR1 MNHEY, CDR2 SMNVEV (reference sequence). The CDR3 region has the DNA TGTGCCAGCAGCGTAGCAGATACGCAGTATTTT. Its protein is CASSVADTQYF.

The V gene is TRBV5-1, the J gene TRBJ2-1, with 8 bases lining up with TRBD2. V shed 0 bases and J 7 bases; nucleotides not matched to a gene: 6. The germline V gene encodes CDR1 SGHRS and CDR2 YFSETQ. The CDR3 is 15 residues long. CDR3 sequence (DNA): TGCGCCAGCAGCTTGGGGGATCGCGGGGGGAATGAGCAGTTCTTC. As protein: CASSLGDRGGNEQFF. The whole variable domain, remainder taken from reference TRBV5-1 and TRBJ2-1, is KAGVTQTPRYLIKTRGQQVTLSCSPISGHRSVSWYQQTPGQGLQFLFEYFSETQRNKGNFPGRFSGRQFSNSRSEMNVSTLELGDSALYLCASSLGDRGGNEQFFGPGTRLTVL.

V usage is TRBV27 and J usage is TRBJ2-1; 9 bases are shared with TRBD2. Germline V CDR1 and CDR2: MNHEY, SMNVEV (reference sequence). V lost 2 bases and J lost 9; bases outside the gene matches: 5. The CDR3 has 14 amino acids. Here the CDR3 DNA reads TGTGCCAGCAGTTTAGGACTAGCGATTGGTGAGCAGTTCTTC. Translation: CASSLGLAIGEQFF.

This clone has only a few counts. The CDR3 DNA is TGTGCCAGCAGTCTACAGGGGCGGGCTGAAGCTTTCTTT. This codes for CASSLQGRAEAFF. The V gene is TRBV6-5, the J gene TRBJ1-1; 7 positions agree with TRBD1. The CDR3 consists of 13 residues. Germline CDR1 reads MNHEY; CDR2 reads SVGAGI. The V and J ends lost 5 bases and 6 bases, in that order; junction bases with no gene match: 6.

The chain joins TRBV3-1 (or the pseudogene TRBV3-2) to TRBJ2-3; a weak D match, TRBD2 (5 bases). The CDR3 spans 16 residues. V lost 1 base to trimming and J lost 2 bases, with 13 bases between them. Germline CDR1 reads LGHDT; CDR2 reads YNNKEL (reference sequence). This chain's CDR3 is CASSQGGFANTDTQYF. The CDR3, as DNA: TGTGCCAGCAGCCAAGGAGGGTTCGCGAACACAGATACGCAGTATTTT.

The table lists this clone with many counts. V is TRBV5-5 and J is TRBJ1-1; perhaps TRBD1 as D (5 bases). The germline V gene has CDR1 SGHKS and CDR2 YYEKEE (reference sequence). V gave up 4 bases and J gave up 6 bases, with 13 bases separating them. The CDR3 is made up of 13 amino acids. Written as DNA, the CDR3 is TGTGCCAGCAGCGGTGCGGGGGAGGCTGAAGCTTTCTTT. Its translation: CASSGAGEAEAFF. Supplemented by reference TRBV5-5 and TRBJ1-1, the full variable domain reads DAGVTQSPTHLIKTRGQQVTLRCSPISGHKSVSWYQQVLGQGPQFIFQYYEKEERGRGNFPDRFSARQFPNYSSELNVNALLLGDSALYLCASSGAGEAEAFFGQGTRLTVV.

This chain links TRBV19 with TRBJ1-1; D unclear. The germline V gene encodes CDR1 LNHDA and CDR2 SQIVND (reference sequence). V lost 9 bases and J 4 bases, leaving 15 bases between the germline ends. This CDR3 has 13 residues. For the CDR3, the DNA is TGTGCCAGCCGGTTTTTCCCCGGCACTGAAGCTTTCTTT. Protein sequence: CASRFFPGTEAFF.

This chain connects TRBV7-2 to TRBJ2-3, with 7 bases aligning to TRBD1. The CDR3 has 15 amino acids. Germline CDR1 reads SGHTA; CDR2 reads FQGNSA. With V trimmed by 3 bases and J by 2 bases, 5 bases remained unmatched. In DNA form, the CDR3 reads TGTGCCAGCAGCTTTGGGCAGGGGGACACAGATACGCAGTATTTT. It yields the protein CASSFGQGDTDTQYF. The whole variable domain, filled in from reference TRBV7-2 and TRBJ2-3, reads GAGVSQSPSNKVTEKGKDVELRCDPISGHTALYWYRQSLGQGLEFLIYFQGNSAPDKSGLPSDRFSAERTGGSVSTLTIQRTQQEDSAVYLCASSFGQGDTDTQYFGPGTRLTVL.

The rearrangement uses TRBV6-5 and TRBJ1-1; a weak D match, TRBD1 (5 bases). The germline gives CDR1 MNHEY, CDR2 SVGAGI. The V and J ends lost 7 bases and 4 bases respectively, with 10 bases between them. The CDR3 length is 12 residues. CDR3 in amino acids: CASTPGGTEAFF. The CDR3 bases are TGTGCCAGCACCCCGGGGGGCACTGAAGCTTTCTTT.

This clone occurred once. This chain links TRBV7-2 with TRBJ2-1; weak D call: TRBD1 (6 bases). The germline V and J ends were trimmed by 2 bases and 8 bases, with 13 bases remaining between them. Germline values: CDR1 SGHTA, CDR2 FQGNSA. The CDR3 is 14 amino acids. DNA of the CDR3: TGTGCCAGCAGCTTACTGTCAGGGGCTGATGAGCAGTTCTTC. This codes for CASSLLSGADEQFF.

In its sample, this clone was seen once. The CDR3 region has the DNA TGCAGTGCTAGTGTGTCAGGGTTGAACACTGAAGCTTTCTTT. Translation gives CSASVSGLNTEAFF. J is TRBJ1-1 and V is TRBV20-1; D is perhaps TRBD1 (5 bases). V lost 3 bases and J lost 0, with 11 bases in between. Germline V gene sequence: CDR1 DFQATT, CDR2 SNEGSKA (reference sequence). The CDR3 has 14 amino acids.

The chain is built from TRBV9 and TRBJ1-2; no reliable D call. The CDR3 has 14 residues. Between the trimmed V and J ends, which lost 0 bases and 4 bases, there was a span of 10 bases. Per germline, CDR1 SGDLS and CDR2 YYNGEE. CDR3 coding DNA: TGTGCCAGCAGCGTAGGAGAGGCTTTCTATGGCTACACCTTC. Amino acids: CASSVGEAFYGYTF.

J is TRBJ2-1 and V is TRBV3-1 (or the pseudogene TRBV3-2); weak D call: TRBD2 (6 bases). V was pared by 4 bases and J by 7 bases, with 17 bases between. CDR1 LGHDT and CDR2 YNNKEL come from the germline V gene (reference sequence). The CDR3 is 15 residues long. The CDR3 coding sequence is TGTGCCAGCAGCCCAGGGAGGCCCCCGGGGAATGAGCAGTTCTTC. This sequence encodes CASSPGRPPGNEQFF.

The gene calls are TRBV27 and TRBJ1-2, with a tentative D call TRBD1 (6 bases). Trimming stripped 5 bases from V and 6 bases from J, with 19 bases between. Germline lookup yields CDR1 MNHEY and CDR2 SMNVEV (reference sequence). The length of the CDR3 is 15 residues. The CDR3 DNA is TGTGCCAGCAGTCCCGCGACAGGCGAGAGGGATGGCTACACCTTC. It encodes CASSPATGERDGYTF.

This chain connects TRBV28 to TRBJ1-5; D unresolved. This CDR3 contains 14 residues. Per germline, CDR1 MDHEN and CDR2 SYDVKM. The V end was cut by 3 bases, the J end by 0 bases, with 6 bases between. CDR3 nucleotide sequence: TGTGCCAGCAGTTTGTATTATAGCAATCAGCCCCAGCATTTT. Residues: CASSLYYSNQPQHF.

The chain employs TRBV27 and TRBJ1-5; 12 nucleotides agree with TRBD1. The CDR3 runs 16 residues. The junction had 8 bases not matched to a gene; V was cut back by 4 bases and J by 7 bases. CDR1 MNHEY and CDR2 SMNVEV come from the germline V gene (reference sequence). CDR3 residues: CASSWPRDRGHQPQHF. CDR3 coding DNA: TGTGCCAGCAGTTGGCCCCGGGACAGGGGGCACCAGCCCCAGCATTTT.